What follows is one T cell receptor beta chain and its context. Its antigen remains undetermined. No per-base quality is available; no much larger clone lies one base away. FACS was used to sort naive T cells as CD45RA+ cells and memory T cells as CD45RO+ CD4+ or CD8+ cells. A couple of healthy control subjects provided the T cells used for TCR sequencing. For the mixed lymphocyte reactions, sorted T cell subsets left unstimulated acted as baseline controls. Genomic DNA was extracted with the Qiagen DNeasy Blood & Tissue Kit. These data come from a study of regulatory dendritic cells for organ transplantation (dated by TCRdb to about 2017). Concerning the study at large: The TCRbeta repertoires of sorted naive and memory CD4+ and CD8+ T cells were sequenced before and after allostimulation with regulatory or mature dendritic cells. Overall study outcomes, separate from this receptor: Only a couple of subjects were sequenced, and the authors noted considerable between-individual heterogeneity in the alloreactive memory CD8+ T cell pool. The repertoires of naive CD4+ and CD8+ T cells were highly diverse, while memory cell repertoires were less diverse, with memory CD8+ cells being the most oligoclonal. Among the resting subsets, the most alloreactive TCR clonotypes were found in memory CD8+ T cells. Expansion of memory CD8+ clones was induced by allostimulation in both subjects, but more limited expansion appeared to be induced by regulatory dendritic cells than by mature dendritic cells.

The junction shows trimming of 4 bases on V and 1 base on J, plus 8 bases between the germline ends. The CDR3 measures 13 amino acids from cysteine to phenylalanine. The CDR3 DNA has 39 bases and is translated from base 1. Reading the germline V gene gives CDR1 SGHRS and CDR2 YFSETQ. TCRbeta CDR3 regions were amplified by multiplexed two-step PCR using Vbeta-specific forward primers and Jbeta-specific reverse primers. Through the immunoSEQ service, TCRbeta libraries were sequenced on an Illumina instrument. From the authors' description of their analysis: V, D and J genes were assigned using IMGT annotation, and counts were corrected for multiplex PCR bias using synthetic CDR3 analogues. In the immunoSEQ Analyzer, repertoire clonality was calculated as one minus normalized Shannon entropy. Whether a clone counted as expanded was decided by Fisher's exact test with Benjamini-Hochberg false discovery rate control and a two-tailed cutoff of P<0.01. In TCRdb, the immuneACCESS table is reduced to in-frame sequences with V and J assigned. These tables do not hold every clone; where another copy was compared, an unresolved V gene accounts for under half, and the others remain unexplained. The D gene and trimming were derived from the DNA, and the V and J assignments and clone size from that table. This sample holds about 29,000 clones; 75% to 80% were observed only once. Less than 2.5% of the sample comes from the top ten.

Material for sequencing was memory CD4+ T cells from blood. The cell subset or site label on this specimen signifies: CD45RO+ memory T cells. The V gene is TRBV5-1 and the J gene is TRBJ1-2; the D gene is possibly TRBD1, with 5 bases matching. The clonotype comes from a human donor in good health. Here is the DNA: TGCGCCAGCAGCGAACAGGTTAACTATGGCTACACCTTC. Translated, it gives CASSEQVNYGYTF. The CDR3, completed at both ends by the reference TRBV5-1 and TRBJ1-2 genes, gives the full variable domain KAGVTQTPRYLIKTRGQQVTLSCSPISGHRSVSWYQQTPGQGLQFLFEYFSETQRNKGNFPGRFSGRQFSNSRSEMNVSTLELGDSALYLCASSEQVNYGYTFGSGTRLTVV.